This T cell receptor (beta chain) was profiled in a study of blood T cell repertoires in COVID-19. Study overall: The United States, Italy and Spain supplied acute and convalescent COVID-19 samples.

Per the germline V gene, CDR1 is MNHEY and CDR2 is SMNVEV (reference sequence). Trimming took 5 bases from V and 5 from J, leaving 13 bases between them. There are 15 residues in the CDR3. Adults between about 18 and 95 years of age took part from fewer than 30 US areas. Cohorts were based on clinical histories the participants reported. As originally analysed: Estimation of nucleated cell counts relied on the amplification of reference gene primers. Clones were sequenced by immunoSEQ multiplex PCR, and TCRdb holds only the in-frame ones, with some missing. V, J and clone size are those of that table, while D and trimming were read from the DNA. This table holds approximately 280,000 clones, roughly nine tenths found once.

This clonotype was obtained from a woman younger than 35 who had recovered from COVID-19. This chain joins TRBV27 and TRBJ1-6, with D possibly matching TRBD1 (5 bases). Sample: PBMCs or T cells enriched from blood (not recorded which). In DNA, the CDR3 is TGTGCCAGCAGTCCTCGGCAGGGCCATAATTCACCCCTCCACTTT. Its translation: CASSPRQGHNSPLHF.